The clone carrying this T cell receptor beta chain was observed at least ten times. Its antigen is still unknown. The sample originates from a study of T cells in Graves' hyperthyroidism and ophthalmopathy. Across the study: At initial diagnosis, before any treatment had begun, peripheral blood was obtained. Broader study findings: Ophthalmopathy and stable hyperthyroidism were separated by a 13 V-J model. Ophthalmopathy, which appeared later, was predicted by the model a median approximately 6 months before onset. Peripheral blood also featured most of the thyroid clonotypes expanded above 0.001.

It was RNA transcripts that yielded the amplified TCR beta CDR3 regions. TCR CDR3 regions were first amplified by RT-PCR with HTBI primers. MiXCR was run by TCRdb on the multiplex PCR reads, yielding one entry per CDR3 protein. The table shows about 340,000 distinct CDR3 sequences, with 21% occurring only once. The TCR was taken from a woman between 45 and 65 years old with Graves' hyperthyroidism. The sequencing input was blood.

This CDR3 is CASSFGQGLQFF. The CDR3 region has the DNA TGTGCCAGCAGCTTTGGACAGGGTCTGCAGTTCTTC. V usage is TRBV7-9 and J usage is TRBJ2-1; 8 bases line up with TRBD1. Per germline, CDR1 SEHNR and CDR2 FQNEAQ (reference sequence). The length of the CDR3 is 12 residues. V trimming: 3 bases; J trimming: 12 bases; junction bases outside the gene matches: 4.